These 13 T cell receptor beta chains were all obtained from the same sample, sequenced in a study of cytomegalovirus exposure and HLA in healthy donors. The table came from immunoSEQ multiplex PCR; TCRdb's copy has only in-frame clones and leaves some out. The sample has 200,000 to 300,000 clones, 80% to 95% seen once; the top ten hold approximately 3.1%. Sequenced sample: PBMCs. These receptor sequences come from a woman in her twenties or thirties in good health and CMV-seronegative.

The chain carries TRBV27 and TRBJ2-4, with 11 positions matching TRBD1. This CDR3 has 14 residues. Trimming removed 2 bases from V and 8 bases from J; junction bases left unmatched: 2. Looked up from germline, CDR1 is MNHEY and CDR2 is SMNVEV (reference sequence). The CDR3 reads CASSLMGQGDIQYF. CDR3 in DNA: TGTGCCAGCAGTTTAATGGGACAGGGGGACATTCAGTACTTC.

This clone was found once. V is TRBV14 and J is TRBJ2-7, with 9 bases fitting TRBD2. V shed 0 bases, J shed 3 bases, and the junction held 6 bases outside the gene matches. Per germline, CDR1 SGHDN and CDR2 FVKESK. The CDR3 has 16 residues. CDR3 nucleotide sequence: TGTGCCAGCAGCCAAGAGCGGACTAGCGCAAACTACGAGCAGTACTTC. Translated, it gives CASSQERTSANYEQYF. The variable domain in full, completed from reference TRBV14 and TRBJ2-7, reads EAGVTQFPSHSVIEKGQTVTLRCDPISGHDNLYWYRRVMGKEIKFLLHFVKESKQDESGMPNNRFLAERTGGTYSTLKVQPAELEDSGVYFCASSQERTSANYEQYFGPGTRLTVT.

The J gene is TRBJ2-5, the V gene TRBV7-8, with 7 bases that match TRBD1. Germline V lookup: CDR1 SGHVS, CDR2 FQNEAQ. V lost 5 bases, J lost 5 bases, and 14 bases stayed unmatched. CDR3 size: 16 residues. In nucleotides, the CDR3 is TGTGCCAGCAGCCCCAACCGACAGGGATCGAGGGAGACCCAGTACTTC. Translation: CASSPNRQGSRETQYF.

The chain combines TRBV13 with TRBJ2-7; 13 bases agree with TRBD2. The CDR3 runs 15 residues. The germline gives CDR1 PRHDT, CDR2 FYEKMQ (reference sequence). The ends lost 6 bases at V and 7 bases at J; junction bases unmatched: 9. The CDR3 bases are TGTGCCAGCAGAAATGGACTAGCGGGAGAGTGGGAGCAGTACTTC. Translation: CASRNGLAGEWEQYF.

In DNA form, the CDR3 reads TGCCTGAGGGGGCTCTCCTACGAGCAGTACTTC. This translates into CLRGLSYEQYF. This sequence joins TRBV4-1 and TRBJ2-7; 7 bases match TRBD1. This CDR3 region has 11 residues. The germline V gene encodes CDR1 MGHRA and CDR2 YSYEKL.

This clone was counted once. The CDR3 region has the DNA TGTGCCAGCAGCTTTAGCGGACCAGCCAAAAACATTCAGTACTTC. This gives the protein CASSFSGPAKNIQYF. The chain is built from TRBV11-2 and TRBJ2-4; perhaps TRBD2 as D (6 bases). The CDR3 has 15 amino acids. V was trimmed by 3 bases and J by 0 bases, leaving 9 bases between them. CDR1 and CDR2 (germline): SGHAT, FQNNGV. The full variable domain, rest sourced from reference TRBV11-2 and TRBJ2-4, is EAGVAQSPRYKIIEKRQSVAFWCNPISGHATLYWYQQILGQGPKLLIQFQNNGVVDDSQLPKDRFSAERLKGVDSTLKIQPAKLEDSAVYLCASSFSGPAKNIQYFGAGTRLSVL.

The genes are TRBV15 and TRBJ2-5, with TRBD1 identical over 11 bases. CDR3 length: 16 residues. Germline values: CDR1 LNHNV, CDR2 YYDKDF (reference sequence). V was pared by 5 bases and J by 3 bases, with 8 bases of the junction left unmatched. The CDR3 region has the DNA TGTGCCACCAGCGGGTGGACAGGGGGCGGGGAAGAGACCCAGTACTTC. It codes for CATSGWTGGGEETQYF. Supplemented by reference TRBV15 and TRBJ2-5, the full variable domain reads DAMVIQNPRYQVTQFGKPVTLSCSQTLNHNVMYWYQQKSSQAPKLLFHYYDKDFNNEADTPDNFQSRRPNTSFCFLDIRSPGLGDTAMYLCATSGWTGGGEETQYFGPGTRLLVL.

V and J are TRBV7-2 and TRBJ2-5, with D unresolved. Germline V CDR1 and CDR2: SGHTA, FQGNSA. Deletions cut 4 bases from V and 5 bases from J, with 11 bases between. The CDR3 loop spans 13 amino acids. The CDR3 DNA reads as TGTGCCAGCAGCTCATCTCTGTGGGAGACCCAGTACTTC. It specifies CASSSSLWETQYF.

The rearrangement joins TRBV4-3 to TRBJ2-7; possible D gene TRBD2, 6 bases. CDR3 size: 19 residues. Trimming shortened V by 0 bases and J by 0 bases, and 21 bases separated the two germline ends. Germline V gene data show CDR1 as LGHNA and CDR2 as YSLEER. The CDR3 loop is CASSQDRAGGMGVSYEQYF. CDR3 nucleotide sequence: TGCGCCAGCAGCCAAGATAGGGCCGGAGGGATGGGGGTCTCCTACGAGCAGTACTTC.

This CDR3 reads CASSPHPGGGTGELFF. For the CDR3, the DNA is TGCGCCAGCAGCCCTCATCCAGGGGGCGGGACCGGGGAGCTGTTTTTT. The chain employs TRBV4-3 and TRBJ2-2, with TRBD1 matching 8 bases. CDR3 length equals 16 residues. Unmatched junction bases numbered 9, after V lost 4 bases and J lost 5 bases. Germline V gene sequence: CDR1 LGHNA, CDR2 YSLEER.

The J gene is TRBJ2-1, the V gene TRBV6-1, with 8 bases lining up with TRBD2. This CDR3 spans 15 amino acids. Germline CDR1 reads MNHNS; CDR2 reads SASEGT. J gave up 2 bases and V 6 bases, and 6 bases lay outside the gene matches. CDR3 residues: CASRVTSGTYNEQFF. CDR3 nucleotides: TGTGCCAGCAGGGTAACTAGCGGCACCTACAATGAGCAGTTCTTC.

The chain couples TRBV10-3 to TRBJ1-3, with D tentatively TRBD1 (5 bases). Germline-derived CDR1 and CDR2 are ENHRY and SYGVKD. Between the trimmed V and J ends, which lost 11 bases and 4 bases, there was a span of 12 bases. The CDR3 is 12 residues long. The CDR3 spells CAVQGNGNTIYF. DNA for the CDR3: TGTGCCGTCCAGGGAAACGGAAACACCATATATTTT.

This chain joins TRBV11-1 and TRBJ2-1; tentative D call: TRBD2 (5 bases). The CDR3 has 13 amino acids. Germline CDR1 reads SGHAT; CDR2 reads FQDESV (reference sequence). Trimming cost V 4 bases and J 2 bases, with 6 bases left between them. In nucleotides, the CDR3 is TGTGCCAGCAGCTCGGAGGCCTACAATGAGCAGTTCTTC. Its protein product is CASSSEAYNEQFF.